This is a list of T cell receptor beta chains from one sample in a study of PD-L1 blockade in urothelial cancer. Generated by immunoSEQ multiplex PCR, the TCRdb table keeps only in-frame clones and is missing some. The sample records about 93,000 clones, 90% being singletons. The starting material was PBMCs, obtained around atezolizumab (anti-PD-L1) treatment. Receptors originate from a man aged 60 to 69 with urothelial cancer. Each CDR3 is given with its conserved first and last residue. D genes are given only for firm matches. Only part of the rows carry a size: once, few, many, or a class if the clone is expanded.

v_gene,d_gene,j_gene,abundance,CDR3aa,CDR3nt
TRBV5-1,-,TRBJ2-2,-,CASSSTTNTGELFF,TGCGCCAGCAGCTCTACTACAAACACCGGGGAGCTGTTTTTT
TRBV2,-,TRBJ1-1,-,CASSEMGGYTEAFF,TGTGCCAGCAGTGAAATGGGCGGGTACACTGAAGCTTTCTTT
TRBV6-4,-,TRBJ2-7,-,CASSDVGWAVQGAGYEQYF,TGTGCCAGCAGTGACGTAGGGTGGGCGGTACAGGGAGCAGGCTACGAGCAGTACTTC
TRBV28,TRBD1,TRBJ1-2,-,CASDRGRVGYTF,TGTGCCAGCGACAGGGGGCGCGTTGGCTACACCTTC
TRBV4-1,-,TRBJ2-3,once,CASSQGVAGTDTQYF,TGCGCCAGCAGCCAAGGGGTAGCTGGCACAGATACGCAGTATTTT
TRBV1,-,TRBJ1-1,-,CTSSQPTGNTEAFF,TGCACCAGCAGCCAACCGACGGGGAACACTGAAGCTTTCTTT
TRBV29-1,TRBD1,TRBJ2-5,-,CSVKTGQETQYF,TGCAGCGTGAAGACAGGGCAAGAGACCCAGTACTTC
TRBV19,TRBD1,TRBJ2-7,-,CASSTGQGASEQYF,TGTGCCAGTAGTACAGGACAGGGGGCGAGCGAGCAGTACTTC
TRBV30,-,TRBJ2-3,-,CAWWGGRGRDTQYF,TGTGCCTGGTGGGGGGGCAGGGGTAGAGATACGCAGTATTTT
TRBV9,TRBD1,TRBJ2-7,once,CASSVAGTGSYEQYF,TGTGCCAGCAGCGTAGCCGGGACAGGGTCCTACGAGCAGTACTTC
TRBV19,-,TRBJ1-1,-,CASSIVGVLAGRTEAFF,TGTGCCAGTAGTATAGTAGGGGTCCTCGCGGGGCGGACTGAAGCTTTCTTT
TRBV10-3,-,TRBJ1-1,-,CAIGTGDWNTEAFF,TGTGCCATCGGGACGGGGGACTGGAACACTGAAGCTTTCTTT
TRBV5-4,TRBD2,TRBJ2-3,-,CASSRTATSGGPTDTQYF,TGTGCCAGCAGCCGCACTGCAACTAGCGGGGGCCCCACAGATACGCAGTATTTT
TRBV4-2,TRBD2,TRBJ2-1,-,CASSLAGTSGMDSYNEQFF,TGTGCCAGCAGCCTAGCCGGGACTAGCGGGATGGACTCCTACAATGAGCAGTTCTTC
TRBV7-2,-,TRBJ2-4,-,CASSLDPRDIQYF,TGTGCCAGCAGCCTAGACCCGAGGGACATTCAGTACTTC
TRBV9,-,TRBJ2-7,-,CASSVGLGPYEQYF,TGTGCCAGCAGCGTAGGACTGGGGCCCTACGAGCAGTACTTC
TRBV7-3,-,TRBJ2-3,-,CASSPAPYTDTQYF,TGTGCCAGCAGCCCTGCGCCCTACACAGATACGCAGTATTTT
TRBV30,-,TRBJ1-2,-,CAWAPQGSGYTF,TGTGCCTGGGCGCCCCAGGGTAGTGGCTACACCTTC
TRBV5-6,TRBD1,TRBJ1-1,-,CASSSIGTGGGTEAFF,TGTGCCAGCAGCTCCATTGGGACAGGGGGCGGCACTGAAGCTTTCTTT
TRBV9,-,TRBJ2-2,once,CASSIASAGELFF,TGTGCCAGCAGCATAGCTAGCGCCGGGGAGCTGTTTTTT
TRBV6-5,TRBD1,TRBJ1-1,-,CASSYDGTGTTEAFF,TGTGCCAGCAGTTACGATGGGACAGGGACGACTGAAGCTTTCTTT
TRBV19,TRBD1,TRBJ1-5,once,CASSVTGGNQPQHF,TGTGCCAGTAGTGTAACAGGGGGGAATCAGCCCCAGCATTTT
TRBV5-1,-,TRBJ1-2,-,CASSLDRGSGVSF,TGCGCCAGCAGCTTGGATAGGGGTTCGGGGGTTAGCTTC
TRBV13,TRBD1,TRBJ2-7,-,CASSLRDRLKEQYF,TGTGCCAGCAGCCTTCGGGACAGGTTAAAAGAGCAGTACTTC
TRBV2,-,TRBJ1-4,-,CASSALYRQNEKLFF,TGTGCCAGCAGCGCTTTGTACAGACAGAATGAAAAACTGTTTTTT
TRBV9,-,TRBJ1-1,few,CASSGQSTDYNTEAFF,TGTGCCAGCAGCGGACAATCGACGGATTATAACACTGAAGCTTTCTTT
TRBV4-3,TRBD2,TRBJ2-3,-,CASSQHGGVADTQYF,TGCGCCAGCAGCCAACATGGGGGGGTAGCAGATACGCAGTATTTT
TRBV5-1,-,TRBJ2-7,-,CASSPGQTLEQYF,TGCGCCAGCAGCCCCGGACAGACCTTGGAGCAGTACTTC
TRBV7-2,TRBD2,TRBJ2-5,-,CASSSPTSGSISGYETQYF,TGTGCCAGCAGCTCCCCCACTAGCGGGAGTATATCGGGGTACGAGACCCAGTACTTC
TRBV18,TRBD1,TRBJ1-2,once,CASSPLPWTGENYGYTF,TGTGCCAGCTCACCACTTCCTTGGACAGGGGAGAACTATGGCTACACCTTC
TRBV7-2,-,TRBJ2-5,-,CASSFGAAWRRETQYF,TGTGCCAGCAGCTTTGGAGCTGCGTGGCGGAGGGAGACCCAGTACTTC
TRBV6-1,TRBD2,TRBJ2-7,-,CASSYRLAGYEQYF,TGTGCCAGCAGCTACCGGTTAGCGGGGTACGAGCAGTACTTC
TRBV18,TRBD1,TRBJ2-7,-,CASSAGTATYEQYF,TGTGCCAGCTCGGCCGGGACAGCAACCTACGAGCAGTACTTC
TRBV6-1,-,TRBJ1-2,-,CASTGREDGYTF,TGTGCCAGCACCGGTCGGGAAGATGGCTACACCTTC
TRBV7-9,TRBD2,TRBJ2-1,-,CASSPTSGGYNEQFF,TGTGCCAGCAGCCCGACTAGCGGGGGATACAATGAGCAGTTCTTC
TRBV19,-,TRBJ1-1,few,CASKYLNTEAFF,TGTGCCAGTAAATACTTGAACACTGAAGCTTTCTTT
TRBV7-2,-,TRBJ1-5,-,CASSRHGKENQPQHF,TGTGCCAGCAGCCGCCACGGGAAGGAGAATCAGCCCCAGCATTTT
TRBV9,TRBD2,TRBJ2-7,-,CASSVGSSREGGEQYF,TGTGCCAGCAGCGTAGGTTCTTCGAGGGAGGGAGGAGAGCAGTACTTC
TRBV27,-,TRBJ1-4,-,CASSFGRGGKNEKLFF,TGTGCCAGCAGTTTTGGGCGGGGGGGAAAGAATGAAAAACTGTTTTTT
TRBV21-1,-,TRBJ1-1,once,CASSKRPGEAFF,TGTGCCAGCAGCAAAAGGCCAGGTGAAGCTTTCTTT
TRBV29-1,-,TRBJ1-4,-,CSVADEKLFF,TGCAGCGTTGCGGATGAAAAACTGTTTTTT
TRBV5-4,TRBD2,TRBJ2-7,-,CASGTGRGYEQYF,TGTGCCAGCGGCACGGGGAGGGGCTACGAGCAGTACTTC
TRBV4-3,-,TRBJ2-2,-,CASSQEQGSGELFF,TGCGCCAGCAGCCAGGAACAGGGCTCCGGGGAGCTGTTTTTT
TRBV11-2,TRBD1,TRBJ2-7,-,CASSLETGGPYEQYF,TGTGCCAGCAGCTTAGAAACAGGGGGCCCCTACGAGCAGTACTTC
TRBV5-5,TRBD2,TRBJ2-7,-,CASGRGLASPEQYF,TGTGCCAGCGGCAGGGGACTAGCGTCCCCCGAGCAGTACTTC
TRBV7-2,-,TRBJ2-1,-,CASSLTGPYNEQFF,TGTGCCAGCAGCTTGACAGGTCCCTACAATGAGCAGTTCTTC
TRBV30,TRBD1,TRBJ2-1,-,CAGSINLVRDRGGDEQFF,TGTGCCGGATCGATCAACCTCGTCCGGGACAGGGGTGGTGATGAGCAGTTCTTC
TRBV29-1,TRBD1,TRBJ2-1,-,CSVEGTGGGYNEQFF,TGCAGCGTTGAAGGGACAGGGGGCGGGTACAATGAGCAGTTCTTC
TRBV6-5,TRBD1,TRBJ2-7,-,CASSYSTGETYEQYF,TGTGCCAGCAGTTACTCGACAGGGGAAACCTACGAGCAGTACTTC
TRBV21-1,-,TRBJ1-5,-,CASSKADRGYSNQPQHF,TGTGCCAGCAGCAAAGCTGACAGGGGATATAGCAATCAGCCCCAGCATTTT
TRBV7-9,-,TRBJ2-7,-,CASSLREKNHYEQYF,TGTGCCAGCAGCTTAAGGGAGAAGAACCATTACGAGCAGTACTTC
TRBV27,TRBD1,TRBJ2-3,-,CASSLTTGGSTDTQYF,TGTGCCAGCAGTTTAACGACAGGGGGTAGCACAGATACGCAGTATTTT
TRBV4-2,TRBD1,TRBJ1-6,-,CASSQVATGVSPLHF,TGTGCCAGCAGCCAAGTCGCAACAGGGGTATCACCCCTCCACTTT
TRBV9,-,TRBJ2-2,-,CASSVHSLSGELFF,TGTGCCAGCAGCGTACACTCTTTGAGCGGGGAGCTGTTTTTT
TRBV27,TRBD1,TRBJ1-5,-,CASSFIGGGQPQHF,TGTGCCAGCAGTTTTATAGGGGGCGGTCAGCCCCAGCATTTT
TRBV18,-,TRBJ1-1,-,CASSQGQNTEAFF,TGTGCCAGCTCACAGGGACAGAACACTGAAGCTTTCTTT
TRBV7-8,TRBD1,TRBJ2-5,-,CASSPSLRDRGRQETQYF,TGTGCCAGCAGCCCCTCCCTCCGGGACAGGGGGCGTCAAGAGACCCAGTACTTC
TRBV4-2,-,TRBJ1-4,-,CASSQGPEEKLFF,TGTGCCAGCAGTCAGGGTCCGGAGGAAAAACTGTTTTTT
TRBV19,TRBD2,TRBJ2-5,-,CASSPGGGGQETQYF,TGTGCCAGTAGTCCGGGGGGCGGGGGGCAAGAGACCCAGTACTTC
TRBV29-1,-,TRBJ1-2,once,CSVGGRQGYTF,TGCAGCGTAGGAGGACGGCAAGGCTACACCTTC